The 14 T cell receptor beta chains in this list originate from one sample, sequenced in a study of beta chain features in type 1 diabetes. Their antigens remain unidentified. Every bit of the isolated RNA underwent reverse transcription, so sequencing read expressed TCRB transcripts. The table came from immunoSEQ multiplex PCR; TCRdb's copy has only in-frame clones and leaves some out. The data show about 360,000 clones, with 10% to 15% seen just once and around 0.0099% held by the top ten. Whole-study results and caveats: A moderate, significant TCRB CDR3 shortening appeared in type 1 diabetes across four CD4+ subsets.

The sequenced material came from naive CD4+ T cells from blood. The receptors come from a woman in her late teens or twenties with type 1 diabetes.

The CDR3 protein is CASRVRAQPYNEQFF. CDR3 DNA sequence: TGTGCCAGCAGGGTCCGCGCGCAACCCTACAATGAGCAGTTCTTC. The chain employs TRBV7-3 and TRBJ2-1; D is unclear. The germline V gene has CDR1 SGHTA and CDR2 FQGTGA. This CDR3 spans 15 amino acids. The germline V and J ends were trimmed by 6 bases and 2 bases, with 14 bases remaining between them. The full variable domain, rest sourced from reference TRBV7-3 and TRBJ2-1, is GAGVSQTPSNKVTEKGKYVELRCDPISGHTALYWYRQSLGQGPEFLIYFQGTGAADDSGLPNDRFFAVRPEGSVSTLKIQRTERGDSAVYLCASRVRAQPYNEQFFGPGTRLTVL.

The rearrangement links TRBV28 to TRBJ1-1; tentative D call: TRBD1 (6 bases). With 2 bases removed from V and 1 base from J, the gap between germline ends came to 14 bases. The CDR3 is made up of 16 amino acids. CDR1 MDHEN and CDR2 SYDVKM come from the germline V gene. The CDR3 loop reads CASSLKPGAGNTEAFF. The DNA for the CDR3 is TGTGCCAGCAGTTTAAAACCAGGGGCAGGGAACACTGAAGCTTTCTTT.

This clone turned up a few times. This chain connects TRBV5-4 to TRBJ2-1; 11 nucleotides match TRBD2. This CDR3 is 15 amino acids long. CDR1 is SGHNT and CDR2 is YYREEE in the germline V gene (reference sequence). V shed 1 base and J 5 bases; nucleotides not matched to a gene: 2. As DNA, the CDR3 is TGTGCCAGCAGCTTGCTGACTAGCGGGGACAATGAGCAGTTCTTC. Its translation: CASSLLTSGDNEQFF.

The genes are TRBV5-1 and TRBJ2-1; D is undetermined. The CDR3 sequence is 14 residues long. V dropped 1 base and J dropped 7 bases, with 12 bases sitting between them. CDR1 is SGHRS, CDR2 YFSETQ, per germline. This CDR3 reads CASSLLRVGNEQFF. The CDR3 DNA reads TGCGCCAGCAGCTTGCTCCGGGTAGGAAATGAGCAGTTCTTC.

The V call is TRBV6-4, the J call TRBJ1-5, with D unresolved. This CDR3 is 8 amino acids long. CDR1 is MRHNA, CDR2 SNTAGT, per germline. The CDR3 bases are TGTCTCGGGAGCCCCCAGCATTTT. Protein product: CLGSPQHF.

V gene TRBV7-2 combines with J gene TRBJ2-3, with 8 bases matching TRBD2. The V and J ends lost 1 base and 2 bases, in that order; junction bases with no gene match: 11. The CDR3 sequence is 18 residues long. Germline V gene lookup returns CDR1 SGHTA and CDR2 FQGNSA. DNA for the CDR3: TGTGCCAGCAGCTTAGTGAGAAAAGTTAGCGGGATCACAGATACGCAGTATTTT. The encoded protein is CASSLVRKVSGITDTQYF.

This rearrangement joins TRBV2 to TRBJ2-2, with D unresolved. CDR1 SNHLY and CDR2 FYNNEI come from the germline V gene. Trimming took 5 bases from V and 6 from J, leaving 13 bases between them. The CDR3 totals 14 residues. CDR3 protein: CASSTLSSAGELFF. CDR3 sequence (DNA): TGTGCCAGCAGTACCCTCAGTTCCGCCGGGGAGCTGTTTTTT. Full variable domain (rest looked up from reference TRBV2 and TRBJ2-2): EPEVTQTPSHQVTQMGQEVILRCVPISNHLYFYWYRQILGQKVEFLVSFYNNEISEKSEIFDDQFSVERPDGSNFTLKIRSTKLEDSAMYFCASSTLSSAGELFFGEGSRLTVL.

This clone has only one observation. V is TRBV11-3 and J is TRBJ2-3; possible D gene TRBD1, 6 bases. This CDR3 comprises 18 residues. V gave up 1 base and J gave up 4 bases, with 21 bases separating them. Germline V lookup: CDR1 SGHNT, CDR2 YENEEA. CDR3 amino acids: CASSLGDRAVAGADTQYF. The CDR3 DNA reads TGTGCCAGCAGCTTAGGGGATCGAGCGGTAGCAGGGGCAGATACGCAGTATTTT. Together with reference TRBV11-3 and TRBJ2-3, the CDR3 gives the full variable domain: EAGVVQSPRYKIIEKKQPVAFWCNPISGHNTLYWYLQNLGQGPELLIRYENEEAVDDSQLPKDRFSAERLKGVDSTLKIQPAELGDSAVYLCASSLGDRAVAGADTQYFGPGTRLTVL.

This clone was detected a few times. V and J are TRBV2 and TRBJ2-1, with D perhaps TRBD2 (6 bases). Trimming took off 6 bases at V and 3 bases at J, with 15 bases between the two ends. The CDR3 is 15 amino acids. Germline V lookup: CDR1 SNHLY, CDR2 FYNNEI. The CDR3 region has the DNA TGTGCCAGCAGGCTCAAGGCGGGGATCTACAATGAGCAGTTCTTC. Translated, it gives CASRLKAGIYNEQFF.

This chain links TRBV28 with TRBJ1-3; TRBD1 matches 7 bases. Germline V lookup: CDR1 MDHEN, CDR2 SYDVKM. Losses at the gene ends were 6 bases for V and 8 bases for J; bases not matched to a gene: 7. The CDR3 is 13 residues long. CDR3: CASRPGGPDTIYF. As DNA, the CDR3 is TGTGCCAGCAGGCCAGGGGGACCGGACACCATATATTTT.

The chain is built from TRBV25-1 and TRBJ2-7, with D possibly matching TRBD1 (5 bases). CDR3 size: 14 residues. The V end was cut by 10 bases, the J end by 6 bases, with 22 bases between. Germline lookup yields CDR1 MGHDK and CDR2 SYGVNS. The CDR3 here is CATSGAGQRSEQYF. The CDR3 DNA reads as TGTGCCACCTCAGGAGCAGGGCAGAGATCCGAGCAGTACTTC.

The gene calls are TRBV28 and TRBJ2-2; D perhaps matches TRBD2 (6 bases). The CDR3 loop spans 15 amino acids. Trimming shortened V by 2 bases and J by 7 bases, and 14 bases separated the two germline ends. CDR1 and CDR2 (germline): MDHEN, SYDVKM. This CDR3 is CASSLGGRMVGELFF. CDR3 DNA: TGTGCCAGCAGTTTAGGGGGGAGAATGGTCGGGGAGCTGTTTTTT.

The chain's CDR3 is CASSQGTGTSGLNEQFF. The CDR3 coding sequence is TGCGCCAGCAGCCAGGGAACCGGGACTAGCGGTCTCAATGAGCAGTTCTTC. The chain uses TRBV4-1 and TRBJ2-1; 11 bases fit TRBD2. In germline, CDR1 is MGHRA, CDR2 YSYEKL. Trimming removed 3 bases from V and 6 bases from J; junction bases left unmatched: 10. The CDR3 sequence is 17 residues long.

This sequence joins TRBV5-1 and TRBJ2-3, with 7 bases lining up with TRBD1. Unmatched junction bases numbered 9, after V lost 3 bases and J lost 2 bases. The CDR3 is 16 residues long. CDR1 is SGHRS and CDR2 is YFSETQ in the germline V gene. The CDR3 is CASSWRGQVNTDTQYF. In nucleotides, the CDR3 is TGCGCCAGCAGCTGGAGAGGACAGGTTAACACAGATACGCAGTATTTT. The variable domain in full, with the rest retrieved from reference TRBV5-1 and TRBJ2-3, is KAGVTQTPRYLIKTRGQQVTLSCSPISGHRSVSWYQQTPGQGLQFLFEYFSETQRNKGNFPGRFSGRQFSNSRSEMNVSTLELGDSALYLCASSWRGQVNTDTQYFGPGTRLTVL.